Presented here are 20 T cell receptor beta chains from one specimen sequenced in a study of blood T cell repertoires in COVID-19. This table comes from immunoSEQ multiplex PCR, and its TCRdb copy is limited to in-frame clones, with some not included. The sample carries just over 300,000 clones, 75% to 90% recorded once. The sequenced sample was PBMCs or T cells enriched from blood (not recorded which). Receptor source: a man aged 25 to 40 who had recovered from COVID-19.

This clone was counted once. The CDR3 sequence: CSVEESAGTEAFF. Here the CDR3 DNA reads TGCAGCGTTGAGGAATCCGCCGGGACTGAAGCTTTCTTT. J is TRBJ1-1 and V is TRBV29-1; no clear D gene. Germline loops: CDR1 SQVTM, CDR2 ANQGSEA. The CDR3 is made up of 13 amino acids. Trimming shortened V by 3 bases and J by 5 bases, and 13 bases separated the two germline ends.

The V call is TRBV27, the J call TRBJ1-1; possibly TRBD1 for D (5 bases). The V gene lost 2 bases and the J gene lost 8 bases, with 12 bases spanning the gap. Germline-derived CDR1 and CDR2 are MNHEY and SMNVEV (reference sequence). This CDR3 has 13 amino acids. The CDR3 protein is CASSLLRGDEAFF. The DNA of the CDR3 is TGTGCCAGCAGTTTACTCCGGGGGGACGAAGCTTTCTTT.

The table lists this clone with a count of one. The rearrangement joins TRBV7-2 to TRBJ2-5; the match to TRBD1 covers 8 bases. The CDR3 extends over 15 amino acids. Germline V gene sequence: CDR1 SGHTA, CDR2 FQGNSA. Trimming at V came to 3 bases and at J to 4 bases, leaving 7 bases not matched to a gene. CDR3 amino acids: CASSFRWDRSETQYF. The CDR3 region has the DNA TGTGCCAGCAGCTTCCGCTGGGACAGGTCAGAGACCCAGTACTTC.

CDR3 DNA: TGTGCCAGCAGTGAAGGGTGGAGGCATACCTTC. Encoded protein: CASSEGWRHTF. The chain uses TRBV2 and TRBJ1-2; D gene unclear. Trimming removed 1 base from V and 14 bases from J, with 11 bases in between. The CDR3 sequence is 11 residues long. Germline V CDR1 and CDR2: SNHLY, FYNNEI.

J is TRBJ2-7 and V is TRBV19, with 7 nucleotides matching TRBD1. There are 16 residues in the CDR3. J was trimmed by 3 bases and V by 5 bases; bases with no gene match: 13. Germline V CDR1 and CDR2: LNHDA, SQIVND (reference sequence). The CDR3 loop reads CASSALWGQIRYEQYF. CDR3 coding DNA: TGTGCCAGTAGTGCCCTTTGGGGACAGATACGCTACGAGCAGTACTTC.

V and J are TRBV27 and TRBJ2-7; TRBD1 matches at 9 bases. The J segment lost 5 bases and the V segment lost 6 bases, leaving 11 bases of the junction unmatched. Looked up from germline, CDR1 is MNHEY and CDR2 is SMNVEV (reference sequence). The length of the CDR3 is 15 residues. Here the CDR3 DNA reads TGTGCCAGCAGCTATAGGGGGACAGGGCTCAACGAGCAGTACTTC. Protein: CASSYRGTGLNEQYF.

The chain couples TRBV10-1 to TRBJ2-1; TRBD2 matches 11 bases. The junction had 4 bases not matched to a gene; V was cut back by 5 bases and J by 7 bases. Germline V gene data show CDR1 as WNHNN and CDR2 as SYGVQD (reference sequence). The CDR3 extends over 14 amino acids. CDR3 loop: CASSLAGGLNEQFF. CDR3 DNA sequence: TGCGCCAGCAGTTTAGCGGGGGGGTTGAATGAGCAGTTCTTC.

J is TRBJ2-7 and V is TRBV5-6, with 12 positions matching TRBD1. There are 15 residues in the CDR3. The germline CDR1 and CDR2 sequences are SGHDT and YYEEEE. J was trimmed by 6 bases and V by 3 bases; bases with no gene match: 7. The CDR3 region has the DNA TGTGCCAGCAGCTGGACCGGGACAGGGGGCTCCGAGCAGTACTTC. Translated, it gives CASSWTGTGGSEQYF.

V is TRBV24-1 and J is TRBJ2-3; D is possibly TRBD2 (5 bases). The germline V gene has CDR1 KGHDR and CDR2 SFDVKD. This CDR3 contains 16 residues. Trimming took off 9 bases at V and 1 base at J, with 19 bases between the two ends. The CDR3 reads CATEGGQDRGTDTQYF. The DNA of the CDR3 is TGTGCCACCGAGGGTGGGCAGGATAGAGGCACAGATACGCAGTATTTT.

This sequence joins TRBV4-2 and TRBJ1-5, with 9 bases matching TRBD1. The CDR3 is made up of 16 amino acids. Trimming took 9 bases from V and 4 from J; bases not matched to a gene: 13. CDR1 is LGHNA and CDR2 is YNFKEQ in the germline V gene. The CDR3 region is CASSPSGTGLNQPQHF. In DNA form, the CDR3 reads TGTGCCAGTTCCCCCTCCGGGACAGGGCTGAATCAGCCCCAGCATTTT.

CDR3 nucleotides: TGTGCCAGCAGCTCAGTACAGGGCTTATATGACTATGGCTACACCTTC. Translation gives CASSSVQGLYDYGYTF. The chain joins TRBV11-2 to TRBJ1-2, with a weak D call TRBD1 (6 bases). Germline values: CDR1 SGHAT, CDR2 FQNNGV. V was pared by 4 bases and J by 3 bases, with 18 bases between. The CDR3 is made up of 16 amino acids. Looking up the rest from reference TRBV11-2 and TRBJ1-2 gives the full variable domain: EAGVAQSPRYKIIEKRQSVAFWCNPISGHATLYWYQQILGQGPKLLIQFQNNGVVDDSQLPKDRFSAERLKGVDSTLKIQPAKLEDSAVYLCASSSVQGLYDYGYTFGSGTRLTVV.

The rearrangement joins TRBV3-1 (or the pseudogene TRBV3-2) to TRBJ1-5, with D unresolved. The CDR3 length is 15 residues. Germline loops: CDR1 LGHDT, CDR2 YNNKEL (reference sequence). The V and J ends lost 1 base and 8 bases respectively, with 15 bases between them. CDR3: CASSQGEQPGKPQHF. CDR3 bases: TGTGCCAGCAGCCAAGGAGAACAGCCGGGGAAGCCCCAGCATTTT.

This chain joins TRBV27 and TRBJ2-7; 7 positions match TRBD1. Trimming took 6 bases from V and 4 from J; bases not matched to a gene: 9. Germline CDR1 reads MNHEY; CDR2 reads SMNVEV (reference sequence). The CDR3 runs 14 residues. CDR3 amino acids: CASRAGTESYEQYF. The CDR3 DNA reads as TGTGCCAGCAGAGCCGGGACAGAGAGTTACGAGCAGTACTTC.

This clone showed up just a few times. The V call is TRBV5-4, the J call TRBJ1-2; a possible D gene is TRBD1 (5 bases). Germline-derived CDR1 and CDR2 are SGHNT and YYREEE (reference sequence). This CDR3 is 15 amino acids long. Trimming left V 4 bases short and J 3 bases short, with 16 bases between. CDR3 DNA sequence: TGTGCCAGCAGCCTGGGGAGGGGCGCCCACTATGGCTACACCTTC. Translated, it gives CASSLGRGAHYGYTF.

The DNA of the CDR3 is TGTGCCAGCAGTTACACCGGGGACACCATATATTTT. This gives the protein CASSYTGDTIYF. The chain couples TRBV6-2 or TRBV6-3 to TRBJ1-3, with unresolved D. CDR1 is MNHEY and CDR2 is SVGEGT in the germline V gene. The CDR3 has 12 residues. V dropped 2 bases and J dropped 8 bases, with 7 bases sitting between them.

V gene TRBV6-5 combines with J gene TRBJ2-2, with D tentatively TRBD2 (5 bases). Per the germline V gene, CDR1 is MNHEY and CDR2 is SVGAGI. The CDR3 runs 16 residues. Trimming stripped 4 bases from V and 2 bases from J, with 14 bases between. This chain's CDR3 is CASSSLDRGNTGELFF. The DNA of the CDR3 is TGTGCCAGCAGTTCCTTAGACCGGGGAAACACCGGGGAGCTGTTTTTT.

The chain combines TRBV3-1 (or the pseudogene TRBV3-2) with TRBJ1-6; D may be TRBD1 (5 bases). V gave up 1 base and J gave up 7 bases, with 14 bases separating them. Germline lookup yields CDR1 LGHDT and CDR2 YNNKEL (reference sequence). CDR3 length equals 16 residues. The DNA for the CDR3 is TGTGCCAGCAGCCAAGCCCCCGGGGGGGTAAATTCACCCCTCCACTTT. Its protein product is CASSQAPGGVNSPLHF.

For the CDR3, the DNA is TGTGCCAGCAGTAGGCCGGGACAGCAAGAGACCCAGTACTTC. Translation gives CASSRPGQQETQYF. V gene TRBV6-5 combines with J gene TRBJ2-5; 7 bases map to TRBD1. With V trimmed by 5 bases and J by 2 bases, 5 bases remained unmatched. The length of the CDR3 is 14 residues. Germline V gene sequence: CDR1 MNHEY, CDR2 SVGAGI.

This chain uses TRBV20-1 with TRBJ2-6; D possibly corresponds to TRBD1 (5 bases). The V and J ends lost 3 bases and 0 bases respectively, with 15 bases between them. The CDR3 extends over 17 amino acids. CDR1 and CDR2 from the germline V gene are DFQATT and SNEGSKA (reference sequence). CDR3 amino acids: CSASVRGSRSGANVLTF. CDR3 DNA: TGCAGTGCTAGTGTTAGGGGATCGCGCTCTGGGGCCAACGTCCTGACTTTC.

This chain joins TRBV6-1 and TRBJ2-1; TRBD2 matches 11 bases. Germline CDR1 and CDR2: MNHNS and SASEGT. CDR3 size: 17 residues. V gave up 2 bases and J gave up 0 bases; unmatched junction bases: 3. This CDR3 is CASSERLAGSSYNEQFF. The CDR3 DNA reads as TGTGCCAGCAGTGAACGACTAGCGGGGAGCTCCTACAATGAGCAGTTCTTC.